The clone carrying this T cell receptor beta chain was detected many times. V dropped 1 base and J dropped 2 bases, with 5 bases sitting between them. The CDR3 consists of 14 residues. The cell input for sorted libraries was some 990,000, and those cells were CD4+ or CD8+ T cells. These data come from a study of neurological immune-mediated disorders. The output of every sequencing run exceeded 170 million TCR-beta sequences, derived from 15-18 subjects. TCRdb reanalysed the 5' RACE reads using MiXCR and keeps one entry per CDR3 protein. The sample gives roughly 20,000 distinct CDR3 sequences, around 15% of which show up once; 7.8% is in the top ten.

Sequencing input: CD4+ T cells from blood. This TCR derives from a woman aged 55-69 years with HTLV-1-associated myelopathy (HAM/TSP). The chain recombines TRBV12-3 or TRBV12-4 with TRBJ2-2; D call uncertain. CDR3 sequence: CASSLGLNTGELFF. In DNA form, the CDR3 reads TGTGCCAGCAGTTTAGGGCTCAACACCGGGGAGCTGTTTTTT.